Shown below are 27 T cell receptor beta chains from a single sample sequenced in a study of response to subunit inactivated influenza vaccine. TCRdb redid the calling of the RT-PCR reads with MiXCR, one entry per CDR3 protein. The sample consists of around 520,000 distinct CDR3 sequences, over 25% of them appearing once. The sample was CD4+ T cells sorted from PBMCs, taken around 5 days after vaccination. These receptors originate from a man aged 45-65 years who received an inactivated influenza vaccine.

J is TRBJ2-7 and V is TRBV3-1; D unresolved. The length of the CDR3 is 14 residues. Trimming pared 4 bases from V and 0 bases from J, leaving 10 bases between. From germline, CDR1 is LGHDT and CDR2 YNNKEL (reference sequence). This CDR3 reads CASSPGASSYEQYF. In nucleotides, the CDR3 is TGTGCCAGCAGCCCAGGCGCGAGCTCCTACGAGCAGTACTTC.

The rearrangement joins TRBV5-1 to TRBJ2-2, with a weak D call TRBD2 (5 bases). V was pared by 6 bases and J by 1 base, with 13 bases between. CDR1 and CDR2 (germline): SGHRS, YFSETQ. The CDR3 contains 15 residues. CDR3 in amino acids: CASIASGLNTGELFF. CDR3 bases: TGCGCCAGCATAGCCAGCGGATTGAACACCGGGGAGCTGTTTTTT.

This clonotype was picked up a small number of times. The gene calls are TRBV7-2 and TRBJ2-6; 7 bases fit TRBD1. The V gene's germline CDR1 is SGHTA and CDR2 FQGNSA. J was trimmed by 0 bases and V by 5 bases; bases with no gene match: 7. The CDR3 runs to 17 residues. CDR3 region: CASSPRDSHSGANVLTF. Written as DNA, the CDR3 is TGTGCCAGCAGCCCCCGGGACAGCCACTCTGGGGCCAACGTCCTGACTTTC.

This clonotype was seen more than once but under ten times. The CDR3 DNA reads as TGTGCCAGCAGTTTGGCCTTAGCTAGCGGGGTGTACGAGCAGTACTTC. Protein product: CASSLALASGVYEQYF. The chain recombines TRBV28 with TRBJ2-7; 9 bases map to TRBD2. This CDR3 contains 16 residues. The J segment lost 4 bases and the V segment lost 3 bases, leaving 10 bases of the junction unmatched. Germline CDR1 reads MDHEN; CDR2 reads SYDVKM.

This clonotype was seen a few times. The chain links TRBV5-1 to TRBJ1-1; D remains unclear. The ends were cut back, 3 bases at V and 8 bases at J, with 8 bases in the middle. The germline CDR1 and CDR2 sequences are SGHRS and YFSETQ. The CDR3 consists of 11 residues. The CDR3 sequence: CASSWRAEAFF. CDR3 coding DNA: TGCGCCAGCAGCTGGAGGGCGGAAGCTTTCTTT.

This clonotype was found a few times. The V gene is TRBV5-1, the J gene TRBJ2-3; D possibly corresponds to TRBD2 (5 bases). Trimming stripped 3 bases from V and 6 bases from J, with 20 bases between. The CDR3 has 16 amino acids. The germline V gene encodes CDR1 SGHRS and CDR2 YFSETQ. CDR3 sequence reads: CASSYRERRSSDTQYF. CDR3 coding DNA: TGCGCCAGCAGCTACCGGGAACGGCGATCATCCGATACGCAGTATTTT. The full variable domain, completed using reference TRBV5-1 and TRBJ2-3, is KAGVTQTPRYLIKTRGQQVTLSCSPISGHRSVSWYQQTPGQGLQFLFEYFSETQRNKGNFPGRFSGRQFSNSRSEMNVSTLELGDSALYLCASSYRERRSSDTQYFGPGTRLTVL.

The table lists this clonotype with a few counts. V gene TRBV11-2 combines with J gene TRBJ2-7; 8 nucleotides agree with TRBD2. The CDR3 extends over 15 amino acids. Germline trimming cut 1 base from V and 2 bases from J; bases unmatched to any gene: 4. Germline values: CDR1 SGHAT, CDR2 FQNNGV. For the CDR3, the DNA is TGTGCCAGCAGCTTAGTCCCGGGAGGGACCTACGAGCAGTACTTC. Translating it yields CASSLVPGGTYEQYF.

This clonotype was observed at least ten times. The rearrangement links TRBV5-1 to TRBJ2-3, with D maybe TRBD2 (6 bases). CDR1 SGHRS and CDR2 YFSETQ come from the germline V gene. The ends were cut back, 4 bases at V and 6 bases at J, with 12 bases in the middle. CDR3 length: 13 amino acids. The CDR3 sequence is CASSRGTADTQYF. Written as DNA, the CDR3 is TGCGCCAGCAGCCGCGGGACTGCGGATACGCAGTATTTT.

This clonotype has more than one count but fewer than ten. The rearrangement joins TRBV7-2 to TRBJ2-3; 12 bases are shared with TRBD2. There are 17 residues in the CDR3. Losses at the gene ends were 4 bases for V and 2 bases for J; bases not matched to a gene: 7. Germline values: CDR1 SGHTA, CDR2 FQGNSA. CDR3 sequence: CASSSHGLAGFTDTQYF. CDR3 sequence (DNA): TGTGCCAGCAGCTCACACGGACTAGCGGGATTCACAGATACGCAGTATTTT.

The chain employs TRBV7-2 and TRBJ2-5, with 8 bases matching TRBD2. The CDR3 runs to 15 residues. V was clipped by 2 bases and J by 5 bases; unmatched bases: 7. The germline V gene encodes CDR1 SGHTA and CDR2 FQGNSA. The CDR3 region is CASSLNGRAKETQYF. Written as DNA, the CDR3 is TGTGCCAGCAGCTTAAACGGGAGGGCCAAGGAGACCCAGTACTTC.

This rearrangement joins TRBV7-6 to TRBJ2-5; D gene uncertain. The V end was cut by 0 bases, the J end by 0 bases, with 5 bases between. This CDR3 has 14 residues. Germline V lookup: CDR1 SGHVS, CDR2 FNYEAQ. CDR3 DNA sequence: TGTGCCAGCAGCTTAGCAACAAACCAAGAGACCCAGTACTTC. Protein sequence: CASSLATNQETQYF.

This chain connects TRBV12-3 or TRBV12-4 to TRBJ1-5; the D is unclear. V lost 6 bases to trimming and J lost 2 bases, with 8 bases between them. This CDR3 spans 13 amino acids. The CDR3 spells CASSMNGNQPQHF. CDR3 in DNA: TGTGCCAGCAGCATGAATGGCAATCAGCCCCAGCATTTT.

This clonotype was counted only a few times. The V call is TRBV7-8, the J call TRBJ1-2; no clear D gene. V lost 1 base to trimming and J lost 5 bases, with 8 bases between them. The CDR3 is 13 residues long. Germline-derived CDR1 and CDR2 are SGHVS and FQNEAQ. The CDR3 DNA follows: TGTGCCAGCAGCTTAGTTCCGGGGTATGGCTACACCTTC. Its translation is CASSLVPGYGYTF.

This clonotype was seen a handful of times. The V gene is TRBV20-1, the J gene TRBJ2-5, with 8 nucleotides matching TRBD1. The CDR3 totals 12 residues. The V segment lost 4 bases and the J segment 5 bases; nucleotides outside the gene matches: 3. The V gene's germline CDR1 is DFQATT and CDR2 SNEGSKA (reference sequence). CDR3 DNA sequence: TGCAGTGCTACGGACAGGGATGAGACCCAGTACTTC. This gives the protein CSATDRDETQYF.

This clonotype has more than one count but fewer than ten. The rearrangement uses TRBV7-2 and TRBJ2-7, with 10 bases aligning to TRBD1. The CDR3 runs 16 residues. Germline V gives CDR1 SGHTA, CDR2 FQGNSA. J gave up 3 bases and V 6 bases, and 11 bases lay outside the gene matches. The chain's CDR3 is CASRDPGQGPGYEQYF. The CDR3 DNA reads as TGTGCCAGCAGGGACCCGGGACAGGGGCCCGGCTACGAGCAGTACTTC.

This clonotype was detected only once. J is TRBJ2-7 and V is TRBV12-3 or TRBV12-4; 11 positions match TRBD1. The J segment lost 4 bases and the V segment lost 7 bases, leaving 6 bases of the junction unmatched. The CDR3 has 14 amino acids. DNA of the CDR3: TGTGCCAGCACAGGACAGGGGGCGCGGTACGAGCAGTACTTC. Protein: CASTGQGARYEQYF.

CDR3 amino acids: CATSRAPTGGYGYTF. The CDR3, as DNA: TGTGCCACCAGCAGAGCTCCGACAGGGGGGTATGGCTACACCTTC. The rearrangement joins TRBV15 to TRBJ1-2, with TRBD1 matching 9 bases. This CDR3 contains 15 residues. Losses at the gene ends were 1 base for V and 5 bases for J; bases not matched to a gene: 5. Germline CDR1 is LNHNV and CDR2 is YYDKDF (reference sequence).

This clonotype was recorded many times. J is TRBJ2-5 and V is TRBV11-1; no firm D call. V dropped 5 bases and J dropped 3 bases, with 13 bases sitting between them. The CDR3 length is 14 residues. In germline, CDR1 is SGHAT, CDR2 FQDESV (reference sequence). CDR3 sequence (DNA): TGTGCCAGCAGCCCAAGCTATTCGGAAGAGACCCAGTACTTC. This translates into CASSPSYSEETQYF.

The rearrangement joins TRBV15 to TRBJ2-1, with a weak D call TRBD1 (5 bases). CDR1 and CDR2 from the germline V gene are LNHNV and YYDKDF (reference sequence). Trimming shortened V by 3 bases and J by 9 bases, and 12 bases separated the two germline ends. CDR3 length: 13 amino acids. CDR3: CATSSQGAAEQFF. CDR3 sequence (DNA): TGTGCCACCAGCAGCCAAGGGGCGGCTGAGCAGTTCTTC.

This clonotype was seen ten or more times. V is TRBV12-3 or TRBV12-4 and J is TRBJ1-5, with unresolved D. The CDR3 has 15 residues. Trimming took 6 bases from V and 2 from J, leaving 14 bases between them. The CDR3 reads CASSPGGMGNQPQHF. As DNA, the CDR3 is TGTGCCAGCAGCCCCGGCGGAATGGGCAATCAGCCCCAGCATTTT.

As for this clonotype: No conserved phenylalanine or tryptophan ends this CDR3, so it is likely a read error. The rearrangement uses TRBV5-1 and TRBJ1-2; TRBD1 agrees at 7 bases. CDR3 size: 13 residues. Per the germline V gene, CDR1 is SGHRS and CDR2 is YFSETQ. V gave up 4 bases and J gave up 4 bases; unmatched junction bases: 4. The CDR3 is CASSQGGGYGYTV. CDR3 coding DNA: TGCGCCAGCAGCCAAGGGGGCGGCTATGGCTACACCGTC.

This clonotype showed up just a few times. The rearrangement links TRBV2 to TRBJ2-5; D ambiguous. The V end was cut by 8 bases, the J end by 2 bases, with 15 bases between. The length of the CDR3 is 14 residues. CDR1 is SNHLY and CDR2 is FYNNEI in the germline V gene. CDR3 loop: CASSWATGQETQYF. CDR3 in DNA: TGTGCCAGCTCTTGGGCGACGGGTCAAGAGACCCAGTACTTC.

CDR3 coding DNA: TGTGCCAGCAGTGTGGGGACACCAGTTGGCTACACCTTC. It specifies CASSVGTPVGYTF. J is TRBJ1-2 and V is TRBV25-1; TRBD1 might be the D (6 bases). Germline loops: CDR1 MGHDK, CDR2 SYGVNS. Trimming stripped 4 bases from V and 7 bases from J, with 13 bases between. The CDR3 runs 13 residues.

The sample holds a few counts of this clonotype. The J gene is TRBJ2-2, the V gene TRBV7-9; 12 bases align to TRBD2. The CDR3 has 17 amino acids. Germline CDR1 SEHNR, CDR2 FQNEAQ (reference sequence). Unmatched junction bases numbered 7, after V lost 3 bases and J lost 5 bases. The CDR3 coding sequence is TGTGCCAGCAGCTTGACTAGCGGGAGAAGATTGACCGGGGAGCTGTTTTTT. Translation: CASSLTSGRRLTGELFF. The full variable domain, rest sourced from reference TRBV7-9 and TRBJ2-2, is DTGVSQNPRHKITKRGQNVTFRCDPISEHNRLYWYRQTLGQGPEFLTYFQNEAQLEKSRLLSDRFSAERPKGSFSTLEIQRTEQGDSAMYLCASSLTSGRRLTGELFFGEGSRLTVL.

V is TRBV9 and J is TRBJ1-1; no firm D call. This CDR3 has 13 residues. The V gene lost 1 base and the J gene lost 0 bases, with 4 bases spanning the gap. The germline gives CDR1 SGDLS, CDR2 YYNGEE. CDR3: CASSVHMNTEAFF. The CDR3 nucleotides read TGTGCCAGCAGCGTACACATGAACACTGAAGCTTTCTTT.

This clonotype has a handful of counts. The rearrangement joins TRBV6-2 or TRBV6-3 to TRBJ2-7; possibly TRBD2 for D (5 bases). The CDR3 length is 15 residues. Trimming pared 4 bases from V and 0 bases from J, leaving 13 bases between. Germline CDR1 reads MNHEY; CDR2 reads SVGEGT. The CDR3 DNA follows: TGTGCCAGCAGTTTTGGCCGGGATTTCTCCTACGAGCAGTACTTC. Amino acids: CASSFGRDFSYEQYF.

The CDR3 loop reads CASSPPGRIFDEQYF. As DNA, the CDR3 is TGTGCCAGCTCACCACCGGGGAGAATCTTCGACGAGCAGTACTTC. The chain combines TRBV18 with TRBJ2-7; maybe TRBD2 (5 bases). The V gene's germline CDR1 is KGHSH and CDR2 LQKENI. Deletions cut 0 bases from V and 5 bases from J, with 14 bases between. The CDR3 runs to 15 residues. Together with reference TRBV18 and TRBJ2-7, the CDR3 gives the full variable domain: NAGVMQNPRHLVRRRGQEARLRCSPMKGHSHVYWYRQLPEEGLKFMVYLQKENIIDESGMPKERFSAEFPKEGPSILRIQQVVRGDSAAYFCASSPPGRIFDEQYFGPGTRLTVT.